The subject of this entry is one TCR beta chain. Its antigen is unidentified. Patients were ineligible given autoimmune disease history or systemic immunosuppression. The data were produced by immunoSEQ multiplex PCR, yet TCRdb's version contains in-frame clones alone and is incomplete. The sample contains tens of thousands of clones, about 92% of which appear only once. These data belong to a study of OX40 agonist ivuxolimab in advanced cancers. Study information: Dosing consisted of intravenous ivuxolimab at 0.01 to 10 mg/kg every 2 weeks.

Overall study results and limits: Individuals who were partial responders at 0.1-3.0 mg/kg had clonal expansion that ranked among the lowest. Clonal expansion by week 6 occurred in CD4+ and CD8+ blood T cells (at 0.1 to 3.0 mg/kg).

The V and J ends lost 0 bases and 3 bases respectively, with 11 bases between them. In germline, CDR1 is MGHRA, CDR2 YSYEKL. The CDR3 extends over 15 amino acids. This receptor was identified in an adult with an advanced solid tumor such as melanoma, head and neck, liver or kidney cancer. The V call is TRBV4-1, the J call TRBJ1-2; D not resolved. This material consisted of CD4+ or CD8+ T cells sorted from blood, taken in a trial of the OX40 agonist ivuxolimab. CDR3 region: CASSQEEEGHYGYTF. The CDR3 DNA is TGCGCCAGCAGCCAAGAGGAGGAGGGCCACTATGGCTACACCTTC.